This T cell receptor (beta chain) was profiled in a study of T cells in Graves' hyperthyroidism and ophthalmopathy. Study conclusions and caveats: In the blood, most expanded thyroid clonotypes above 0.001 appeared as well. The model predicted ophthalmopathy a median approximately seven months before onset.

This clonotype appeared many times. The antigen remains undetermined. From RNA transcripts, TCR beta CDR3 regions were amplified. The TCR CDR3 was amplified in a first-round RT-PCR using the HTBI primer set. TCRdb called the multiplex PCR reads again in MiXCR, with one record for every CDR3 protein. The table lists some 550,000 distinct CDR3 sequences, roughly a sixth of them singletons, with less than 3.5% in the top ten. The receptor comes from a woman aged 40 to 49 with Graves' ophthalmopathy. Sequenced: blood.

CDR3 residues: CASVAAGGEAEYEQYF. The DNA of the CDR3 is TGTGCCAGCGTCGCAGCCGGGGGCGAGGCGGAATACGAGCAGTACTTC. The V gene is TRBV7-9, the J gene TRBJ2-7; D may match TRBD1 or TRBD2 (6 bases each). CDR3 length equals 16 residues. From germline, CDR1 is SEHNR and CDR2 FQNEAQ (reference sequence). With 8 bases removed from V and 4 bases from J, the gap between germline ends came to 24 bases.